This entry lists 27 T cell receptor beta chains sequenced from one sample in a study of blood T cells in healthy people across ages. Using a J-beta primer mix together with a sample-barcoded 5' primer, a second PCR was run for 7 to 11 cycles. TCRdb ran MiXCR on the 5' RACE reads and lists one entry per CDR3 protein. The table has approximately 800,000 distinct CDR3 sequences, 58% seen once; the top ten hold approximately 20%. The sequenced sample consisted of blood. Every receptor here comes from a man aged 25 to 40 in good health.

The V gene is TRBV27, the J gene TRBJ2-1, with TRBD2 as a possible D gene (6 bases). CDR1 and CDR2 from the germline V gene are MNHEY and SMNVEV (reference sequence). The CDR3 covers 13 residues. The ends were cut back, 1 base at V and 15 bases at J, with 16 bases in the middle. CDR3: CASSLYAGYRWFF. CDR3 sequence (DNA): TGTGCCAGCAGTTTATATGCGGGATACCGGTGGTTCTTC.

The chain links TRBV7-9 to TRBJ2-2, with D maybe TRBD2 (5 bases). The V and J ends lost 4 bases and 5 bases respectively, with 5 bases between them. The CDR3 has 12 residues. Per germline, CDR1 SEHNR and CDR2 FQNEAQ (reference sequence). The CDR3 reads CASSWETGELFF. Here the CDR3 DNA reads TGTGCCAGCAGCTGGGAGACCGGGGAGCTGTTTTTT.

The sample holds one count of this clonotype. The CDR3 region is CASSWTGNFNYGYTF. CDR3 coding DNA: TGTGCCAGCAGCTGGACAGGGAACTTTAACTATGGCTACACCTTC. V is TRBV6-5 and J is TRBJ1-2; TRBD1 matches 8 bases. Germline values: CDR1 MNHEY, CDR2 SVGAGI. J gave up 1 base and V 6 bases, and 7 bases lay outside the gene matches. This CDR3 comprises 15 residues.

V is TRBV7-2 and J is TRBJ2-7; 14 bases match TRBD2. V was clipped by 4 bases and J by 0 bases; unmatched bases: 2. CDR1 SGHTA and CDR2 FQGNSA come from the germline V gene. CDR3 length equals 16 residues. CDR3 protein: CASSWTSGGSSYEQYF. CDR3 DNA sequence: TGTGCCAGCAGCTGGACTAGCGGGGGGAGCTCCTACGAGCAGTACTTC.

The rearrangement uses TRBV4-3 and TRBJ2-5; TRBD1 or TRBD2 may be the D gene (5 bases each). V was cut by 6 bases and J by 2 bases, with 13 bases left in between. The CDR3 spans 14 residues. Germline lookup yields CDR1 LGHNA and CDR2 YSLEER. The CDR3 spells CASSQTGTQETQYF. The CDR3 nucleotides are TGCGCCAGCAGTCAGACCGGGACGCAAGAGACCCAGTACTTC.

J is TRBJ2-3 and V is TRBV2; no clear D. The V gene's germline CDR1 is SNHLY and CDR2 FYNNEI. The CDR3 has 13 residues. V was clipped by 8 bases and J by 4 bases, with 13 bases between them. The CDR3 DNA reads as TGTGCCAGCCTCTATACTGCCCCAGATACGCAGTATTTT. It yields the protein CASLYTAPDTQYF.

The chain's CDR3 is CSARESPRVGLHEQFF. The CDR3 region has the DNA TGCAGTGCTAGAGAATCCCCGCGGGTGGGGTTGCATGAGCAGTTCTTC. The V and J genes are TRBV20-1 and TRBJ2-1; possibly TRBD2 for D (5 bases). Trimming took off 0 bases at V and 8 bases at J, with 20 bases between the two ends. The CDR3 extends over 16 amino acids. CDR1 is DFQATT, CDR2 SNEGSKA, per germline (reference sequence).

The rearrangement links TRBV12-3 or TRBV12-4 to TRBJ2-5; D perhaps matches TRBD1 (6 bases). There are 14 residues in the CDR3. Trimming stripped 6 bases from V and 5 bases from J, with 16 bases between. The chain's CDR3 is CASSPPGQPETQYF. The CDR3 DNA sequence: TGTGCCAGCAGCCCCCCCGGACAGCCGGAGACCCAGTACTTC.

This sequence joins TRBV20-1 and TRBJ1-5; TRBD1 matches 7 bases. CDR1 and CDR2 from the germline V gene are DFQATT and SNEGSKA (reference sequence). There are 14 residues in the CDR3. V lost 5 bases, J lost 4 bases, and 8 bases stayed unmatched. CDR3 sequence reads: CSAHDRVRNQPQHF. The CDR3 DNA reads TGCAGTGCTCACGACAGGGTAAGAAATCAGCCCCAGCATTTT.

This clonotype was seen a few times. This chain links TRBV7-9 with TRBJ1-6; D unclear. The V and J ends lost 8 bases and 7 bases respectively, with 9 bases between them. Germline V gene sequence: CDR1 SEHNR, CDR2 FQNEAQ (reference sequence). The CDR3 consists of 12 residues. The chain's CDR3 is CASSLINSPLHF. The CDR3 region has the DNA TGTGCCAGCTCACTAATCAATTCACCCCTCCACTTT.

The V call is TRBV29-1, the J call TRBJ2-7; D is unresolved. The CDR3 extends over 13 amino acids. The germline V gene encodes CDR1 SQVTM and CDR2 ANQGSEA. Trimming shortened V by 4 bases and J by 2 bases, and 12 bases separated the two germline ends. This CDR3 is CSVVGSQTYEQYF. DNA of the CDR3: TGCAGCGTTGTCGGGTCACAAACCTACGAGCAGTACTTC.

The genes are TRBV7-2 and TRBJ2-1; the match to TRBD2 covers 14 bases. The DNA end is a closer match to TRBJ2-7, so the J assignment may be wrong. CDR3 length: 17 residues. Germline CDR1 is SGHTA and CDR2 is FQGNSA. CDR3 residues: CASSFLGTSGSYNEQYF. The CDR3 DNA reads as TGTGCCAGCAGCTTTCTAGGGACTAGCGGGAGCTACAATGAGCAGTACTTC.

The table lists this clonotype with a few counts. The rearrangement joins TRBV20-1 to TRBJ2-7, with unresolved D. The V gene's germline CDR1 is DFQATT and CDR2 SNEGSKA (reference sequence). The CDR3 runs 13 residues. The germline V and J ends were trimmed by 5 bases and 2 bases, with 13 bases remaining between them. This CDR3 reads CSARGQAAYEQYF. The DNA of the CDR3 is TGCAGTGCTCGCGGCCAGGCGGCCTACGAGCAGTACTTC.

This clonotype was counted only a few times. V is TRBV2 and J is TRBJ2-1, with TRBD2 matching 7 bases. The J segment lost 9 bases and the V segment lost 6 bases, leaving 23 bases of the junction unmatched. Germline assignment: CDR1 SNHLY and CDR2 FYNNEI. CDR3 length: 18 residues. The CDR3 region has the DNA TGTGCCAGCAGCCCCTTGGAGGGCGGGAGAAGTCAGGATGGTGAGCAGTTCTTC. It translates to CASSPLEGGRSQDGEQFF.

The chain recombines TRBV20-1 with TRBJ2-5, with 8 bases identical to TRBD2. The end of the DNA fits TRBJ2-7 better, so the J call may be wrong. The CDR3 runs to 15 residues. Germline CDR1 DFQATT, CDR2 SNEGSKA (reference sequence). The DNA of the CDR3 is TGCAGTGCTAGTCCGGGGAGCGGGAGTCGATACGAGCAGTACTTC. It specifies CSASPGSGSRYEQYF.

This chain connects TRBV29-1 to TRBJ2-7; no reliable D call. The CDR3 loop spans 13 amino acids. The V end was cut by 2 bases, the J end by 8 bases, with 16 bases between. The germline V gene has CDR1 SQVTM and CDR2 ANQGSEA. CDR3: CSVESEILRKQYF. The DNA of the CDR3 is TGCAGCGTTGAATCGGAGATCTTACGAAAGCAGTACTTC.

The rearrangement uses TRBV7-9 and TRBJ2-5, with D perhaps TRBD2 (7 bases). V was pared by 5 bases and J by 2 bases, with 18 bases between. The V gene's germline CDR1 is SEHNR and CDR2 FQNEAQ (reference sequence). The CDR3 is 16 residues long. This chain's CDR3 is CASSVISGGGQETQYF. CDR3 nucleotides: TGTGCCAGCAGCGTAATCTCGGGGGGCGGGCAAGAGACCCAGTACTTC.

CDR3 sequence (DNA): TGTGCCATCAGTCCGGGCCCCACCCAGTTCGGTCAGCCCCAGCATTTT. This codes for CAISPGPTQFGQPQHF. The rearrangement links TRBV10-3 to TRBJ1-5; D gene uncertain. V lost 5 bases to trimming and J lost 6 bases, with 20 bases between them. The germline V gene encodes CDR1 ENHRY and CDR2 SYGVKD. The CDR3 is made up of 16 amino acids.

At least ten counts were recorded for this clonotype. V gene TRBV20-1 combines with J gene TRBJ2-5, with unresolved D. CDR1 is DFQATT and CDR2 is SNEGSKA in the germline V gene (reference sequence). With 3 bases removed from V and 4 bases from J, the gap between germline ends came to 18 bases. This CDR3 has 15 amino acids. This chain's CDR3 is CSASPLGTAGETQYF. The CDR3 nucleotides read TGCAGTGCTAGCCCTCTCGGAACAGCAGGAGAGACCCAGTACTTC.

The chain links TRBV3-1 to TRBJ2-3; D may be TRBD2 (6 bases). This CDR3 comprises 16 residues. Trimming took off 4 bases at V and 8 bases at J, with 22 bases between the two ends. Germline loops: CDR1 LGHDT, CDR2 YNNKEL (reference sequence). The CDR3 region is CASSPRGHSGVVTQYF. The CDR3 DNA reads TGTGCCAGCAGCCCAAGGGGCCATTCGGGAGTTGTTACGCAGTATTTT.

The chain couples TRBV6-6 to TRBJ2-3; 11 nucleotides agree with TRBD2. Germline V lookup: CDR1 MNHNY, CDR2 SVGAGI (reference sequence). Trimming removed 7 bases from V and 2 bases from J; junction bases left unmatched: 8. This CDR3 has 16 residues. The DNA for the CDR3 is TGTGCCAGCACTAGCGGGGGGCAAGTGGCCACAGATACGCAGTATTTT. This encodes CASTSGGQVATDTQYF.

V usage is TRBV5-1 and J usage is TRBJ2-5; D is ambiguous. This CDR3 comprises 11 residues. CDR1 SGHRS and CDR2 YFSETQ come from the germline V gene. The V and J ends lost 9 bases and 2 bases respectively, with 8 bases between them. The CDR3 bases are TGCGCCACCACGGAACAAGAGACCCAGTACTTC. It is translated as CATTEQETQYF.

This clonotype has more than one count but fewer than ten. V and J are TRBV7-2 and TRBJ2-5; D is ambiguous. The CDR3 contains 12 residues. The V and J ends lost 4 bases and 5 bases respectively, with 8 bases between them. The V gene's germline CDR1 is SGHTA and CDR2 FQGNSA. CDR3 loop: CASSSNVETQYF. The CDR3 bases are TGTGCCAGCAGCTCGAACGTGGAGACCCAGTACTTC.

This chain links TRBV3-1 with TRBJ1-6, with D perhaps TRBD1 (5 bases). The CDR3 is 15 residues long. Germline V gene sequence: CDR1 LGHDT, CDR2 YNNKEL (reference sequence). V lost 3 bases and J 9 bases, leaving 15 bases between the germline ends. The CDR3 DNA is TGTGCCAGCAGCCAGATTCAGGGAGAAGGTTCACCCCTCCACTTT. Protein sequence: CASSQIQGEGSPLHF.

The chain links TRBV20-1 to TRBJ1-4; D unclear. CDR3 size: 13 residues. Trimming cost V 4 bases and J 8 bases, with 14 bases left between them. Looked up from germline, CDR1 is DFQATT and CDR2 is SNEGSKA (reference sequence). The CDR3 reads CSAISETVEKLFF. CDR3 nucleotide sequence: TGCAGTGCTATCTCCGAGACGGTCGAAAAACTGTTTTTT.

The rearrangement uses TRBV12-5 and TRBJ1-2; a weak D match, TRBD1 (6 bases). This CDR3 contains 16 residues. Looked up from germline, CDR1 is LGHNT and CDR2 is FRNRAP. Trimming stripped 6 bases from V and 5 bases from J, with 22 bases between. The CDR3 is CASGPNLGGARYGYTF. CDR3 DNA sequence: TGTGCTAGTGGCCCGAATCTCGGGGGGGCGCGTTATGGCTACACCTTC.

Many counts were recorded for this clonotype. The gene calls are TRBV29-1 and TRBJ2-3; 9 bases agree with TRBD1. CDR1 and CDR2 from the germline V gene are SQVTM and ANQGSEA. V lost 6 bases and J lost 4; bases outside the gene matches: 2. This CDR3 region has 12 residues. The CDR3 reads CSVRQGADTQYF. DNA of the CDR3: TGCAGCGTGCGACAGGGGGCAGATACGCAGTATTTT.